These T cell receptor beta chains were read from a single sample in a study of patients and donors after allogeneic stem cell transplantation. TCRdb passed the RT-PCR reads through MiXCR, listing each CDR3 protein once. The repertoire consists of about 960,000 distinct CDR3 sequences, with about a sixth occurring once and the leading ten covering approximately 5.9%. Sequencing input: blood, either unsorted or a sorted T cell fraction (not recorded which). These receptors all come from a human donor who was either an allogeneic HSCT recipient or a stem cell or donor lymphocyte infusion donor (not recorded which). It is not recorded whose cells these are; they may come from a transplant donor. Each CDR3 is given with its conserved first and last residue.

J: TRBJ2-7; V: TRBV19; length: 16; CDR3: CASSMGRNRDSYEQYF
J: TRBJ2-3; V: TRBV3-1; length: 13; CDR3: CASSQGVPDTQYF
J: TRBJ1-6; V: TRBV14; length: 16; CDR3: CASSPRLTSRSSPLHF
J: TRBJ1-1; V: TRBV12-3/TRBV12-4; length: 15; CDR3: CASSLHRQATTEAFF
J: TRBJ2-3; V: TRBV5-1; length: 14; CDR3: CASSPIGGADTQYF
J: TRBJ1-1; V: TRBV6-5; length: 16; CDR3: CASSYSPAYMNTEAFF
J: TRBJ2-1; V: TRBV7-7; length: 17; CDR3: CASSLVGTSGIGNEQFF
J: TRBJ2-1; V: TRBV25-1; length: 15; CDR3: CASRPTGTAYNEQFF
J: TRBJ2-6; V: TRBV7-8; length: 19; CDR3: CASSLFKGTPSSGANVLTF
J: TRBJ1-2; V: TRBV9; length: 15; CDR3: CASSGTGAHYYGYTF
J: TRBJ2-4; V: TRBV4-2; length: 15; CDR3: CASSQDGTGENIQYF
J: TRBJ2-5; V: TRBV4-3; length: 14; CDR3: CASSQERGVKTQYF
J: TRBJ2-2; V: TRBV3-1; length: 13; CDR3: CASSPGNTGELFF
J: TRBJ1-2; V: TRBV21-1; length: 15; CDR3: CASSLFRDGNYGYTF
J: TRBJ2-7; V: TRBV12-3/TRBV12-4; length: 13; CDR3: CASSPDSSYEQYF
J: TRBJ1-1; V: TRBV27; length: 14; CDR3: CASSLSEGNTEAFF
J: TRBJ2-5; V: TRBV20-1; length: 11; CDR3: CSASEGETQYF
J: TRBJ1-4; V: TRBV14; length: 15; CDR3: CASSQRTTLNEKLFF
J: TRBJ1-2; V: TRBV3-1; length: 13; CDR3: CASSQGGVAQNIF
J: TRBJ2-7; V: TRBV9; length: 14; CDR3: CASSVEGGKSEQYF
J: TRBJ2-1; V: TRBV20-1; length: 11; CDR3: CSARAFNEQFF
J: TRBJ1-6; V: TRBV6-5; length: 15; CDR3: CASSYSGGNGSPLHF
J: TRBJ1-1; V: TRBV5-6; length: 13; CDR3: CASSSTTWEVAFF
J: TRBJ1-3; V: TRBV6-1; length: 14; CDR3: CASSVQGTGNTIYF
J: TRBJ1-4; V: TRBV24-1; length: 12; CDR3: CATSDFAEKLFF
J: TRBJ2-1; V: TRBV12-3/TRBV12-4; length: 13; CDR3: CASSFGLAVEQFF
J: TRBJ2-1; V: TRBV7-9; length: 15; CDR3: CASSLNRRFYNEQFF
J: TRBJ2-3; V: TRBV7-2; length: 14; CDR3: CASSSRRDTDTQYF
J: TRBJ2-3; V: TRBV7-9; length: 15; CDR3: CASSPSGASTDTQYF
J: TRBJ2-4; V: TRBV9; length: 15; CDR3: CASSVSCREENIQYF
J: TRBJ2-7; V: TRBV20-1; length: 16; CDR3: CSARDLRGTLSYEQYF
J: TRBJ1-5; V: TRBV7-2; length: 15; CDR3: CASSLGWGRIQPQHF
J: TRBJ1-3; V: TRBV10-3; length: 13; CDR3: CAISELLGNTIYF
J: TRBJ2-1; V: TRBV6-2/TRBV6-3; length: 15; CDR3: CASSSGVSSYNEQFF
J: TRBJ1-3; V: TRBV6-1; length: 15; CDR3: CGGATDGSSGNTIYF
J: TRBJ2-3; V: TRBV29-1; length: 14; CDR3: CSVTEAGVTDTQYF
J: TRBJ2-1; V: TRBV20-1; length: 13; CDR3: CSAIYGTGDEQFF
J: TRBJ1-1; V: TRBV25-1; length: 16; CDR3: CASSENRLGMNTEAFF
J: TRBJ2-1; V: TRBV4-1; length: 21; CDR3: CASSQDPTSGRPPQFYNEQFF
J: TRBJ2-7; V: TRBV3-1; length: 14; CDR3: CASSSRDLRDEQYF
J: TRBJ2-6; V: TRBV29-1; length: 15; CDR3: CSVLTGRDGANVLTF